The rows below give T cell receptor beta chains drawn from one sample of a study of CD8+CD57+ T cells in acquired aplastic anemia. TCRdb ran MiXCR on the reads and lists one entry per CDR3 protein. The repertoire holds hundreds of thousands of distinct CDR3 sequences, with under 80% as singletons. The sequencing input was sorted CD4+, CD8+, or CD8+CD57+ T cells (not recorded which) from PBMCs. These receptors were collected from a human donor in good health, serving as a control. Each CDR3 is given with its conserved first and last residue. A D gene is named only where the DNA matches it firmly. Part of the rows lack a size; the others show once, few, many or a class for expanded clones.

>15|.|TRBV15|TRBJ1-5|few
CATSRDVGAGQPQHF
TGTGCCACCAGCAGAGATGTGGGGGCAGGTCAGCCCCAGCATTTT
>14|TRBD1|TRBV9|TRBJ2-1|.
CASSITGDPISPLF
TGTGCCAGCAGCATAACAGGGGACCCTATTTCACCCCTCTTC
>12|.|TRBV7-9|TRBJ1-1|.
CASSFPSSEAFF
TGTGCCAGCAGCTTTCCGAGCTCTGAAGCTTTCTTT
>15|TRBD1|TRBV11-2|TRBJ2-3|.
CASSPTGRSTDTQYF
TGTGCCAGCAGCCCGACAGGGCGCAGCACAGATACGCAGTATTTT
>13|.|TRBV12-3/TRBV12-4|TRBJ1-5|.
CASRRQNNQPPHF
TGTGCCAGCCGGCGGCAGAACAATCAGCCCCCGCATTTT
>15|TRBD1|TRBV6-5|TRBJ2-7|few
CASSKRTGTPYEQYF
TGTGCCAGCAGCAAACGGACAGGGACCCCCTACGAGCAGTACTTC
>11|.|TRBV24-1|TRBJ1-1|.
CATSDGRDAFF
TGTGCCACCAGTGATGGTCGGGATGCTTTCTTT
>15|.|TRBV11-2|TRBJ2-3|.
CASSANTYETDTQYF
TGTGCCAGCAGCGCAAACACCTACGAGACAGATACGCAGTATTTT
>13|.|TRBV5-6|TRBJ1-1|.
CASSPPYGSEAFF
TGTGCCAGCAGCCCACCGTATGGGAGTGAAGCTTTCTTT
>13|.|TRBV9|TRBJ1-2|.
CASSAVAGYGYTF
TGTGCCAGCAGTGCGGTGGCTGGGTATGGCTACACCTTC
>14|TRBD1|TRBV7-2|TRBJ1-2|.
CASSVSPEGAGYTF
TGTGCCAGCAGCGTCTCACCAGAGGGGGCAGGCTACACTTTC
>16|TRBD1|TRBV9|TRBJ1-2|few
CASSVGTGGTYFGYTF
TGTGCCAGCAGCGTAGGTACAGGGGGCACATATTTTGGCTACACCTTC
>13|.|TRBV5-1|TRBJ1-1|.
CASSPVGTEAAFF
TGCGCCAGCAGCCCGGTGGGGACCGAGGCCGCTTTCTTT
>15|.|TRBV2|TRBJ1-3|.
CACPGRSSTGNTIYF
TGTGCCTGCCCAGGGAGGTCCTCCACCGGAAACACCATATATTTT
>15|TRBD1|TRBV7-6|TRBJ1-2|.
CASSLRDRGSYGYTF
TGTGCTAGCAGCTTGCGAGACAGGGGGTCCTATGGCTACACCTTC
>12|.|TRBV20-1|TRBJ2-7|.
CSAQAGADQQYF
TGCAGCGCCCAAGCGGGCGCGGACCAACAGTACTTC
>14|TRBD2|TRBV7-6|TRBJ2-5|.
CASSVAGEPDTQYF
TGTGCCAGCAGCGTAGCGGGCGAGCCTGACACCCAGTACTTC
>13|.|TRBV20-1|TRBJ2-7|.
CSAPLPGLQEQYF
TGCAGTGCTCCCCTCCCGGGACTCCAAGAGCAGTACTTC
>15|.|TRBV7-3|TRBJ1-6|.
CASSLTGGYNLPLHF
TGTGCCAGCAGCTTAACTGGAGGCTATAATTTACCCCTCCACTTT
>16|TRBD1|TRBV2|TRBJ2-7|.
CASSPRPATGYSEQYF
TGTGCCAGCAGCCCCCGCCCGGCGACAGGGTACTCCGAGCAGTACTTC
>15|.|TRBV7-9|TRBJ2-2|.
CASSFPFDRNYNEFF
TGTGCCAGCAGCTTCCCATTTGACAGGAACTACAATGAGTTTTTT
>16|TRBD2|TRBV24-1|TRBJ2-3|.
CATSAPIAGEGDTQYF
TGTGCCACCAGTGCCCCCATAGCGGGAGAGGGAGATACGCAGTATTTT
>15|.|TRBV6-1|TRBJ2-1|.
CATTDKQGQYNEQFF
TGTGCCACTACGGATAAACAGGGTCAGTACAATGAGCAGTTCTTC
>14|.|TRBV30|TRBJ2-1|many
CAWTLDRFYNEQFF
TGTGCCTGGACGTTGGACCGTTTTTACAATGAGCAGTTCTTC
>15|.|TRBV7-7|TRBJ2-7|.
CASSPAVAGRLPTYF
TGTGCTAGCAGCCCCGCCGTGGCAGGGCGATTACCTACGTACTTC
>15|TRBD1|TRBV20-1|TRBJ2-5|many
CSARAETGSRETQYF
TGCAGTGCTAGAGCCGAGACAGGGTCTCGAGAGACCCAGTACTTC
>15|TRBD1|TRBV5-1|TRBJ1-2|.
CASSDRPGGALGYTF
TGCGCCAGCAGCGATCGACCAGGGGGCGCCTTGGGCTACACCTTC
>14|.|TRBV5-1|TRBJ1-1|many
CASSFPGRDTEAFF
TGCGCCAGCAGCTTCCCAGGGAGGGACACTGAAGCTTTCTTT
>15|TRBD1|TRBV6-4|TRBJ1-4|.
CASSFLHRGDEKLFF
TGTGCCAGCAGCTTCCTACACAGGGGAGATGAAAAACTGTTTTTT
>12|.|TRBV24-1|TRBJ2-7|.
CATSDPKEEQYF
TGTGCCACCAGCGACCCAAAGGAAGAGCAGTACTTC
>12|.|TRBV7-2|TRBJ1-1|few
CASTLVGGGAFF
TGTGCCAGCACCCTCGTGGGCGGGGGAGCTTTCTTT
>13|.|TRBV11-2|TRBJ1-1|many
CASTLGIGTEAFF
TGTGCCAGCACTCTCGGGATCGGAACTGAAGCTTTCTTT
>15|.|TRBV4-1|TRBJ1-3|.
CASSPLGYSGNTIYF
TGCGCCAGCAGCCCCCTGGGGTACTCTGGAAACACCATATATTTT
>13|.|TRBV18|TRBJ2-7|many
CASSQGADYEQYF
TGTGCCAGCTCACAGGGTGCGGACTACGAGCAGTACTTC
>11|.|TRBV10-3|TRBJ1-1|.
CAASLGTEAFF
TGTGCCGCCAGTCTGGGGACTGAAGCTTTCTTT
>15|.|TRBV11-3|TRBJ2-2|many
CASSLAPDLGGELFF
TGTGCCAGCAGCTTAGCTCCCGACTTAGGCGGGGAGCTGTTTTTT